These T cell receptor beta chains were read from a single sample in a study of blood T cell repertoires in COVID-19. Clones were read by immunoSEQ multiplex PCR, and TCRdb kept only the in-frame ones, dropping some. The table has 200,000 to 250,000 clones, around 85% seen once. The sequenced material came from peripheral blood. Receptors were obtained from a man aged 60-69 years with acute or convalescent COVID-19. Each CDR3 is given with its conserved first and last residue. The D gene is left open where the match is weak. Size tells how often a clone was seen (once, few, many) or the class of an expanded clone, and some rows leave it out.

CDR3 DNA	CDR3 protein	D gene	V gene	J gene	clone size	CDR3 length
TGTGCCATCAGTGCTATCCTCGAGCGGGGCAATGAGCAGTTCTTC	CAISAILERGNEQFF	TRBD2	TRBV10-3	TRBJ2-1	once	15
TGTGCCTGGAGTGCCACCGGGACAGAGAATCAGCCCCAGCATTTT	CAWSATGTENQPQHF	TRBD1	TRBV30	TRBJ1-5	NA	15
TGTGCCAGCAGGCTGGGGGCCCCCACAGATACGCAGTATTTT	CASRLGAPTDTQYF	NA	TRBV27	TRBJ2-3	once	14
TGTGCCAGCAGGCGGACTAGTGAGGGTACGCAGTATTTT	CASRRTSEGTQYF	TRBD2	TRBV11-3	TRBJ2-3	NA	13
TGTGCCAGCAGATCTGGACAAGTTGAGCAGTTCTTC	CASRSGQVEQFF	NA	TRBV11-1	TRBJ2-1	NA	12
TGTGCCGTACAGGGGCCCGACGAAAAACTGTTTTTT	CAVQGPDEKLFF	TRBD1	TRBV10-3	TRBJ1-4	NA	12
TGTGCCACCGGCATCGGGACAGGGAGGTTAAATGAGCAGTTCTTC	CATGIGTGRLNEQFF	TRBD1	TRBV24-1	TRBJ2-1	NA	15
TGTGCCAGCAGCCTTCGGGACAGTAACTATGGCTACACCTTC	CASSLRDSNYGYTF	TRBD1	TRBV9	TRBJ1-2	NA	14
TGTGCCAGCAGTGGACAGGGTCGGACTGAAGCTTTCTTT	CASSGQGRTEAFF	TRBD1	TRBV28	TRBJ1-1	NA	13
TGTGCCAGCAGCGTCACTGGGAGGGAAGGTTCACCCCTCCACTTT	CASSVTGREGSPLHF	NA	TRBV6-2/TRBV6-3	TRBJ1-6	NA	15
TGCAGCGTGACAGGTTCGACAAACCGGGGCTACGAGCAGTACTTC	CSVTGSTNRGYEQYF	NA	TRBV29-1	TRBJ2-7	NA	15
TGTGCCAGCAGCCTCACTCGGGACACCGGGGAGCTGTTTTTT	CASSLTRDTGELFF	NA	TRBV14	TRBJ2-2	few	14
TGTGCCAGTAGTTCCCTCAGGGGAAGCACAGATACGCAGTATTTT	CASSSLRGSTDTQYF	NA	TRBV19	TRBJ2-3	NA	15
TGTGCCAGCAGACAATCGACTACTGGGGAGCAGTACTTC	CASRQSTTGEQYF	NA	TRBV12-3/TRBV12-4	TRBJ2-7	NA	13
TGCGCCAGCAGCGCCGGGACAGGGGCCTACAATGAGCAGTTCTTC	CASSAGTGAYNEQFF	TRBD1	TRBV4-1	TRBJ2-1	NA	15